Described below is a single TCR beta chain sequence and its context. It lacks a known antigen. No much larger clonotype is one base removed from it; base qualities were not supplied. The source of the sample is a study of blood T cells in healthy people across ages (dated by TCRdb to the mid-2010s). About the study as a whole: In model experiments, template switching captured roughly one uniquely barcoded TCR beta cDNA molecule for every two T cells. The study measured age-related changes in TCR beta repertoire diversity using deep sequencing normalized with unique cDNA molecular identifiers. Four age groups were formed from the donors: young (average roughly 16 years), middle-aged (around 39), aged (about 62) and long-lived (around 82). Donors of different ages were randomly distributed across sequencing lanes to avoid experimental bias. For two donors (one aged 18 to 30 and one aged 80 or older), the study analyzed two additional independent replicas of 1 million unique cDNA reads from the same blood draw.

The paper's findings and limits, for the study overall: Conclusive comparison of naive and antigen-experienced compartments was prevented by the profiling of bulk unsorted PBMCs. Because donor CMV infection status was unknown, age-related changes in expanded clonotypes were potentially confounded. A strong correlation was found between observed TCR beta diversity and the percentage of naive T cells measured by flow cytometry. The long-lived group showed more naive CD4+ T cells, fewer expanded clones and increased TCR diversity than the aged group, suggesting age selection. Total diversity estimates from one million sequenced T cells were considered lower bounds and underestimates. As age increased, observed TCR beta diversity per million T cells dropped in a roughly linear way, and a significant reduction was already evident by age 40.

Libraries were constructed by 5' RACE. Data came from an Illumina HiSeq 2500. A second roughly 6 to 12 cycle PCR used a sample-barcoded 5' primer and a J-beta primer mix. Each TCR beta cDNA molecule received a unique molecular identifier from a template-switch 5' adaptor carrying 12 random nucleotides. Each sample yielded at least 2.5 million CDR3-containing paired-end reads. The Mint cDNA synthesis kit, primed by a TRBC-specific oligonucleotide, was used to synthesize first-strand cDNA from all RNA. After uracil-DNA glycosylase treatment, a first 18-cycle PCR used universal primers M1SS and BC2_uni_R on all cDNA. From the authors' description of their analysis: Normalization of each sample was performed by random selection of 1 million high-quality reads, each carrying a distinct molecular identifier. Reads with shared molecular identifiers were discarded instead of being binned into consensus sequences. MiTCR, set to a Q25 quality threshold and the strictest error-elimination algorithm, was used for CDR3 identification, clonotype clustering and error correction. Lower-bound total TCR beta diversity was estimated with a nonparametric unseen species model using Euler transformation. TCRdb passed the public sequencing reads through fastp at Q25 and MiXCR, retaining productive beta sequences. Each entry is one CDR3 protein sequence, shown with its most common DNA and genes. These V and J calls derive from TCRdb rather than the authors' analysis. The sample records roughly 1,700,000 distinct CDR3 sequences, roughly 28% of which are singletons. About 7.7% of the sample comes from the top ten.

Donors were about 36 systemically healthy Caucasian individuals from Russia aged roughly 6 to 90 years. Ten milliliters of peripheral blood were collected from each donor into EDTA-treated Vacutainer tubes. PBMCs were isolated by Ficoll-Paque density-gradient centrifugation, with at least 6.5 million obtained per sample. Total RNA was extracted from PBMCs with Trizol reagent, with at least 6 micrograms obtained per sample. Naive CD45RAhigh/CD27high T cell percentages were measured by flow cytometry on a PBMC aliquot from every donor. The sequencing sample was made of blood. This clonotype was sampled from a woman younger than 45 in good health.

The CDR3 here reads CNAKEGLSYEQYF. The nucleotide sequence is given as TGCAATGCAAAAGAGGGACTATCCTACGAGCAGTACTTC. The rearranged segments are TRBV20-1 and TRBJ2-7, with 7 bases in between that match TRBD2. The germline V gene (reference sequence) specifies DFQATT as CDR1 and SNEGSKA as CDR2. The CDR3 sequence holds 13 residues, the cysteine and phenylalanine included. Just the 39-base CDR3 DNA is kept, in frame starting at base 1.